This T cell receptor (beta chain) originates from a study of blood T cell repertoires in COVID-19. Overall study: PBMCs, B-cell-depleted T cells, or T cells were the source of the cDNA or gDNA that made up the material.

The length of the CDR3 is 15 residues. Germline CDR1 reads LGHNA; CDR2 reads YSLEER. The V gene end was trimmed by 2 bases and the J gene end by 4 bases; junction bases not matched to a gene: 6. Sequenced by immunoSEQ multiplex PCR; TCRdb stores in-frame clones only, minus some. The sample holds 340,000 or so clones, around 88% seen once. The clonotype was recovered from a young man with active or convalescent COVID-19. The chain carries TRBV4-3 and TRBJ1-2; 8 nucleotides agree with TRBD1. Input material: peripheral blood. CDR3 nucleotide sequence: TGCGCCAGCAGCCAAACCTTGGGGACAGGCTATGGCTACACCTTC. Amino acid sequence: CASSQTLGTGYGYTF.